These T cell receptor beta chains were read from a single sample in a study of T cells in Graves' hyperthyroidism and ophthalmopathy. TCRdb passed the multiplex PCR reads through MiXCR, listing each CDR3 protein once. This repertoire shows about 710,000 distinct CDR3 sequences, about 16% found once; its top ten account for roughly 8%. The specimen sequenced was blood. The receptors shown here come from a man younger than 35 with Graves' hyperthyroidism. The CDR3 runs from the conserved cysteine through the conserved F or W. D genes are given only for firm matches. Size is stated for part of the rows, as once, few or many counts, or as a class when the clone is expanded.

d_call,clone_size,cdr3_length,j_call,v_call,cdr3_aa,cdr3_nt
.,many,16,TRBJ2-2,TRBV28,CASSPLGTPIAGELFF,TGTGCCAGCAGCCCCTTGGGGACCCCCATTGCCGGGGAGCTGTTTTTT
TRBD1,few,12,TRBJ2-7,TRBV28,CASNEGGFEQYF,TGTGCCAGCAACGAAGGGGGCTTCGAGCAGTACTTC
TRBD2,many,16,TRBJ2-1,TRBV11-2,CASSLSVSGSNNEQFF,TGTGCCAGCAGCTTATCCGTCAGCGGGAGTAACAATGAGCAGTTCTTC
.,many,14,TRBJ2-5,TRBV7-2,CASSSEGGQETQYF,TGTGCCAGCAGCTCCGAAGGGGGTCAAGAGACCCAGTACTTC
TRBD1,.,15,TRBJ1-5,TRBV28,CTSSFHRGHGQPQHF,TGTACCAGCAGTTTCCACAGGGGGCACGGGCAGCCCCAGCATTTT
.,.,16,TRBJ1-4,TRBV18,CASSPYGRDQYEKLFF,TGTGCCAGCTCACCTTATGGCCGGGACCAGTATGAAAAACTGTTTTTT
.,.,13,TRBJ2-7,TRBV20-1,CSAREGTTYEQYF,TGCAGTGCTAGAGAGGGGACAACCTACGAGCAGTACTTC
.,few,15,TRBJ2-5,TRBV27,CASSFISAELETQYF,TGTGCCAGCAGTTTTATCTCAGCAGAATTGGAGACCCAGTACTTC
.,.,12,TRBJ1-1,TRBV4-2,CATQGGDTEAFF,TGTGCCACCCAAGGGGGAGACACTGAAGCTTTCTTT
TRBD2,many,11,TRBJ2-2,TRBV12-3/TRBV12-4,CASREGGELFF,TGCGCCAGTCGGGAGGGCGGGGAGCTGTTTTTT
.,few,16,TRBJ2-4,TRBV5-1,CASSLIFRGFGVSQYF,TGCGCCAGCAGCTTGATTTTTAGGGGCTTCGGGGTCTCTCAGTACTTC
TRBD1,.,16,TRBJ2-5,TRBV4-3,CASSPWTGRLQETQYF,TGCGCCAGCAGCCCCTGGACAGGGCGTCTTCAAGAGACCCAGTACTTC
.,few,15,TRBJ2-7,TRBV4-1,CASSQVQGLPYEQYF,TGCGCCAGCAGCCAGGTACAGGGCCTCCCCTACGAGCAGTACTTC
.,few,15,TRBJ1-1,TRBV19,CASSIDGGGGTEAFF,TGTGCCAGTAGTATAGATGGGGGTGGAGGCACTGAAGCTTTCTTT
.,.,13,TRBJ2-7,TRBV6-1,CASTTLGVYEQYF,TGTGCCAGCACCACCCTGGGGGTCTACGAGCAGTACTTC
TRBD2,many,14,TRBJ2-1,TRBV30,CAWSELAGGHEQFF,TGTGCCTGGAGTGAACTAGCGGGAGGACATGAGCAGTTCTTC
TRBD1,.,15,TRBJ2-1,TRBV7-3,CASSLGDRNLNEQFF,TGTGCCAGCAGCTTAGGGGACAGGAATCTCAATGAGCAGTTCTTC
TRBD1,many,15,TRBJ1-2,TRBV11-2,CASRPTGGLSDGYTF,TGTGCCAGCAGACCGACAGGGGGCTTATCCGATGGCTACACCTTC
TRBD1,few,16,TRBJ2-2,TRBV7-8,CASRPYRGQNTGELFF,TGTGCCAGCAGACCCTACAGGGGGCAGAACACCGGGGAGCTGTTTTTT
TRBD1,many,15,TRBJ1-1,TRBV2,CASTAIGQGGTEAFF,TGTGCCAGCACTGCTATAGGACAGGGTGGCACTGAAGCTTTCTTT
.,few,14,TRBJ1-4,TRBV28,CASSSGGQDEKLFF,TGTGCCAGCAGTTCCGGGGGGCAGGATGAAAAACTGTTTTTT
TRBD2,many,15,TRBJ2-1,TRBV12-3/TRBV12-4,CASAEAGRSYNEQFF,TGTGCCAGCGCCGAAGCGGGGAGGTCCTACAATGAGCAGTTCTTC
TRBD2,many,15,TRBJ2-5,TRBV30,CAWGFSGSGSETQYF,TGTGCCTGGGGATTTAGCGGGAGTGGGTCGGAGACCCAGTACTTC
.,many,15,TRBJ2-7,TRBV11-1,CASSLGDGTLGEQYF,TGTGCCAGCAGCTTAGGGGACGGGACTTTGGGCGAGCAGTACTTC
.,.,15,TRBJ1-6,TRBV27,CASRDRPGIGSPLHF,TGTGCCAGCAGAGACCGACCGGGGATCGGCTCACCCCTCCACTTT
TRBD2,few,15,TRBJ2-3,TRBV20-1,CSARMASGRADTQYF,TGCAGTGCTAGAATGGCTAGCGGGAGGGCCGATACGCAGTATTTT
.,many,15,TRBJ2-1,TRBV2,CASSVVSGKGNEQFF,TGTGCCAGCAGTGTCGTCAGCGGAAAGGGCAATGAGCAGTTCTTC
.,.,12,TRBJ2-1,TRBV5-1,CASVDSGDEQFF,TGCGCCAGTGTAGACTCCGGGGATGAGCAGTTCTTC
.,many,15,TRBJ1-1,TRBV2,CASSGAAAGGTEAFF,TGTGCCAGCAGCGGCGCGGCGGCAGGCGGCACTGAAGCTTTCTTT
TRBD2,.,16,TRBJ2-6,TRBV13,CASKTLGGSGANVLTF,TGTGCCAGCAAAACTTTGGGGGGGTCTGGGGCCAACGTCCTGACTTTC